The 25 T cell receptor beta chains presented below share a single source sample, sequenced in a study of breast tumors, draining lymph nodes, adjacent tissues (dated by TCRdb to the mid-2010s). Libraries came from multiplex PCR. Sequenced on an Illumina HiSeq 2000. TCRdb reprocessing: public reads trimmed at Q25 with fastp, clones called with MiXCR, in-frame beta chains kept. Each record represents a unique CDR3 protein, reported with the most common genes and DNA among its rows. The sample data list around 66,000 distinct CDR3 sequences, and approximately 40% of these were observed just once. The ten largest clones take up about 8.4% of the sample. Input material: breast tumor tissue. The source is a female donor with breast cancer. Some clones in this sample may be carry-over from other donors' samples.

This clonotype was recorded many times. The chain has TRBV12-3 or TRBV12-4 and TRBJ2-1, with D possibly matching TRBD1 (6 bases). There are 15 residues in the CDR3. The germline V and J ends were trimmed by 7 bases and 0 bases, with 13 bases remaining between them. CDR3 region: CASTYRASSYNEQFF. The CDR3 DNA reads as TGTGCCAGCACCTACAGGGCGAGCTCCTACAATGAGCAGTTCTTC.

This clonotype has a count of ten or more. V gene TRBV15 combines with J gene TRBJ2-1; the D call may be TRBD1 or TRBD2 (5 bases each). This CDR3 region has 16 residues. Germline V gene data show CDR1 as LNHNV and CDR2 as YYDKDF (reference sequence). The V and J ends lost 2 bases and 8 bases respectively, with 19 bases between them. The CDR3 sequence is CATSRFTFYWGYEQFF. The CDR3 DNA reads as TGTGCCACCAGCAGATTCACTTTCTATTGGGGGTATGAGCAGTTCTTC.

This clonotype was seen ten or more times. The CDR3 DNA sequence: TGTGCTAGTGGTGACCGGGTCGGGACCCAGTACTTC. It is translated as CASGDRVGTQYF. The chain is built from TRBV12-5 and TRBJ2-5; D ambiguous. The CDR3 is 12 residues long. Germline CDR1 LGHNT, CDR2 FRNRAP. Between the trimmed V and J ends, which lost 5 bases and 7 bases, there was a span of 11 bases.

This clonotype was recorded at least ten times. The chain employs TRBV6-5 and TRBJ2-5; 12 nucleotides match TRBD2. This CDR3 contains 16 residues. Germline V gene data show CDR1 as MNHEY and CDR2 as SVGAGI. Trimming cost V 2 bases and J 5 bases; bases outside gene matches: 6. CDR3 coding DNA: TGTGCCAGCAGTTACCCTAGCGGGGGGGCTCGGGAGACCCAGTACTTC. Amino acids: CASSYPSGGARETQYF.

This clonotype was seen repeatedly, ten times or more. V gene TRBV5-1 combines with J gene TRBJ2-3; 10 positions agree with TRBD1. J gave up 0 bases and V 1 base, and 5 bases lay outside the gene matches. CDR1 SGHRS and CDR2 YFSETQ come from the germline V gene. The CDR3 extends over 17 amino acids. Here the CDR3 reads CASSLSPGQGSTDTQYF. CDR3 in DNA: TGCGCCAGCAGCTTGTCACCGGGACAGGGGAGCACAGATACGCAGTATTTT.

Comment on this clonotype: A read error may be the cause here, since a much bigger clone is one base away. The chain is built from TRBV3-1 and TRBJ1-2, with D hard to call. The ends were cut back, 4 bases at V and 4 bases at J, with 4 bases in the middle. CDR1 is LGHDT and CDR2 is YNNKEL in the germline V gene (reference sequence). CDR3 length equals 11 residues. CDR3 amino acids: CASSRRYGYTF. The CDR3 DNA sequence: TGTGCCAGCAGCCGCCGCTATGGCTACACCTTC.

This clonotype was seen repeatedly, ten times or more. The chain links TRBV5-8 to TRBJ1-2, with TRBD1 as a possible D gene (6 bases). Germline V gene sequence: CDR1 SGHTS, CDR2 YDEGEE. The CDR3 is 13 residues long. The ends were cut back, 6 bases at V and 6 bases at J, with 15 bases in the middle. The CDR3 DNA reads TGTGCCAGCAAACTAGAGGGGGGCAATGGCTACACCTTC. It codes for CASKLEGGNGYTF.

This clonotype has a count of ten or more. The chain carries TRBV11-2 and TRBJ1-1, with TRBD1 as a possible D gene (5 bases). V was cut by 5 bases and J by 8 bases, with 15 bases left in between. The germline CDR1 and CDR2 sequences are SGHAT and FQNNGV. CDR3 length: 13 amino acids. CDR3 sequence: CASSPGGVFEAFF. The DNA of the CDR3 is TGTGCCAGCAGCCCGGGGGGGGTTTTCGAAGCTTTCTTT.

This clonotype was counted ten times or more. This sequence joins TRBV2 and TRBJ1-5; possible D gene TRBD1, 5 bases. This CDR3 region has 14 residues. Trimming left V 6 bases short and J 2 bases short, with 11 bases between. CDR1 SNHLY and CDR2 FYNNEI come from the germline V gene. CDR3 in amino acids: CASRGVTGNQPQHF. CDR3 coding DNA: TGTGCCAGCAGGGGCGTGACAGGCAATCAGCCCCAGCATTTT.

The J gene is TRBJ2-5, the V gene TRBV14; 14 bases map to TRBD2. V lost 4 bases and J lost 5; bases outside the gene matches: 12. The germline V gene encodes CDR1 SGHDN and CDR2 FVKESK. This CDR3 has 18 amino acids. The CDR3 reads CASSRRTSGRLPWETQYF. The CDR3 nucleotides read TGTGCCAGCAGCCGACGGACTAGCGGGAGGCTGCCATGGGAGACCCAGTACTTC. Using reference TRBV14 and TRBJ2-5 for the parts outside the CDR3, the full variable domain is EAGVTQFPSHSVIEKGQTVTLRCDPISGHDNLYWYRRVMGKEIKFLLHFVKESKQDESGMPNNRFLAERTGGTYSTLKVQPAELEDSGVYFCASSRRTSGRLPWETQYFGPGTRLLVL.

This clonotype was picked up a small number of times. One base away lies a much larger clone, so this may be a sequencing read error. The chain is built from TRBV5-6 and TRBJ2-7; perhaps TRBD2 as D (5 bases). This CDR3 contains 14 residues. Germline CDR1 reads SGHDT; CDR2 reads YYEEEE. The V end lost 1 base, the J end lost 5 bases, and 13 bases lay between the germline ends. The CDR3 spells CASSLKGGLHEQYF. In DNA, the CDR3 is TGTGCCAGCAGCTTGAAAGGCGGACTCCACGAGCAGTACTTC. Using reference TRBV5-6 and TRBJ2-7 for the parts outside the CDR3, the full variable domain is DAGVTQSPTHLIKTRGQQVTLRCSPKSGHDTVSWYQQALGQGPQFIFQYYEEEERQRGNFPDRFSGHQFPNYSSELNVNALLLGDSALYLCASSLKGGLHEQYFGPGTRLTVT.

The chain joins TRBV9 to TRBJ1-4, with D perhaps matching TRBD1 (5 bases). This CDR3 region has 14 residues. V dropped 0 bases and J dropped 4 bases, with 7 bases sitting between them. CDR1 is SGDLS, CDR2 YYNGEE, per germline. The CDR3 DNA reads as TGTGCCAGCAGCGTAGCAGGGAGTAATGAAAAACTGTTTTTT. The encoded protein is CASSVAGSNEKLFF.

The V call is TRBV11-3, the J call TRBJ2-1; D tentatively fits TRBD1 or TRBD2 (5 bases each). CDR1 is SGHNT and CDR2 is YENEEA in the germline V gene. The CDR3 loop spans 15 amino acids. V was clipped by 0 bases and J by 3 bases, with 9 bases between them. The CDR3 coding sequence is TGTGCCAGCAGCTTAGAACCGGGGCTCTACAATGAGCAGTTCTTC. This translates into CASSLEPGLYNEQFF.

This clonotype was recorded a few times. CDR3 DNA: TGTGCCAGCAGCTCTAGCGGGAGGGCCGGGGAGACCCAGTACTTC. Its translation: CASSSSGRAGETQYF. This chain connects TRBV7-2 to TRBJ2-5, with 12 bases that match TRBD2. This CDR3 comprises 15 residues. CDR1 and CDR2 (germline): SGHTA, FQGNSA. After removal of 4 bases from V and 5 bases from J, the junction contained 5 bases not matched to a gene.

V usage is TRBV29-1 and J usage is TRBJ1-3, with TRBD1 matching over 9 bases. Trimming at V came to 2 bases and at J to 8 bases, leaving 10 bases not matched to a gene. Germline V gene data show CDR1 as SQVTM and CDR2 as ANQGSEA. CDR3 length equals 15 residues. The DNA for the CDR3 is TGCAGCGTTGAACCTGGGACAGGGTATGGCTACACCATATATTTT. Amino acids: CSVEPGTGYGYTIYF.

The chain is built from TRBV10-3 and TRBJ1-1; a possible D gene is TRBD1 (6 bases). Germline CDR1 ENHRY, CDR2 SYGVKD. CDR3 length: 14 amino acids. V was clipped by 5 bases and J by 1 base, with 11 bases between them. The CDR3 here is CAISPGTPNTEAFF. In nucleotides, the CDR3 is TGTGCCATCAGTCCCGGGACACCGAACACTGAAGCTTTCTTT.

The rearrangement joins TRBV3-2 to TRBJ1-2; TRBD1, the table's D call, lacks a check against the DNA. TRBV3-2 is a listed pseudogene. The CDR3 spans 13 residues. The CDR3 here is CASSQWTDYGYTF. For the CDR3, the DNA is TGTGCCAGCAGCCAATGGACAGATTATGGCTACACCTTC.

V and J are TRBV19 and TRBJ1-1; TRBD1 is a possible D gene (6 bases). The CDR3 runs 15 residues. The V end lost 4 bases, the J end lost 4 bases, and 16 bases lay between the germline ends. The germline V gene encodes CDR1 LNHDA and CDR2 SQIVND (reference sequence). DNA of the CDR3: TGTGCCAGTAGTAAGGGGGGACGAAGGGCCACTGAAGCTTTCTTT. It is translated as CASSKGGRRATEAFF.

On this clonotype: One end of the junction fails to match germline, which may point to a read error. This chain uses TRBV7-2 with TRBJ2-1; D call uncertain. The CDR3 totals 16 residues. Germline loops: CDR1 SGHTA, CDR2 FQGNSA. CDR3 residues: CASRLGRATSYNEQLF. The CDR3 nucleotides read TGTGCCAGCAGGTTAGGGCGTGCCACGTCCTACAATGAGCAGCTCTTC. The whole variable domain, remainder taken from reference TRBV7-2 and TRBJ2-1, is GAGVSQSPSNKVTEKGKDVELRCDPISGHTALYWYRQSLGQGLEFLIYFQGNSAPDKSGLPSDRFSAERTGGSVSTLTIQRTQQEDSAVYLCASRLGRATSYNEQLFGPGTRLTVL.

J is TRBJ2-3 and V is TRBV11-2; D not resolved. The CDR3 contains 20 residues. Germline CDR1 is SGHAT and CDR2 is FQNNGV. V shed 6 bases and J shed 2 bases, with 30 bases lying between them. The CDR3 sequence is CASSSYLGLIYEQYTDTQYF. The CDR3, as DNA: TGTGCCAGCAGTTCCTACCTGGGTCTCATCTACGAGCAGTACACAGATACGCAGTATTTT.

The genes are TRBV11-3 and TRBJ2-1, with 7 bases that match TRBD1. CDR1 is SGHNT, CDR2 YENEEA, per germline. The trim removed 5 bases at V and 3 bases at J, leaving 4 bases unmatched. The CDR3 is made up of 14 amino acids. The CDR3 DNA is TGTGCCAGCAGCACAGGGGCTCTCTACAATGAGCAGTTCTTC. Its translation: CASSTGALYNEQFF.

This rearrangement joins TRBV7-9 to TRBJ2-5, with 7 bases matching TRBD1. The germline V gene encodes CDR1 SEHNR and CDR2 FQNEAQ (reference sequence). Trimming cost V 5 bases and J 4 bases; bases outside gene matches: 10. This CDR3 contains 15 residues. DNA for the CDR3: TGTGCCAGCAGCCGTCGTCAGGGACAGAGAGAGACCCAGTACTTC. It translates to CASSRRQGQRETQYF. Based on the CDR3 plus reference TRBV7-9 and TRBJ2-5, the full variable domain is DTGVSQNPRHKITKRGQNVTFRCDPISEHNRLYWYRQTLGQGPEFLTYFQNEAQLEKSRLLSDRFSAERPKGSFSTLEIQRTEQGDSAMYLCASSRRQGQRETQYFGPGTRLLVL.

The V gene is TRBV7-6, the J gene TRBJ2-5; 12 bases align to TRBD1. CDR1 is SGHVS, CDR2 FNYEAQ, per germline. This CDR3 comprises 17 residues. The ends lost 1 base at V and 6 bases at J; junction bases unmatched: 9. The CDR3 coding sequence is TGTGCCAGCAGCTTAGGGCAGGGGACAGGGGGCGGAAAGACCCAGTACTTC. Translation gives CASSLGQGTGGGKTQYF.

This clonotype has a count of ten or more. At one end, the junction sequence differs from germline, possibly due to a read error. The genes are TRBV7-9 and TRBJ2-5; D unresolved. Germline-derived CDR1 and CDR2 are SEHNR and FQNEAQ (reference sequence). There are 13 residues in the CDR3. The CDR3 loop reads CASSLGPQTTQYF. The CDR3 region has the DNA TGTGCCAGCAGTTTAGGGCCCCAAACGACCCAGTACTTC.

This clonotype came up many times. As DNA, the CDR3 is TGTGCCAGCAGCTTACCAGGGGCAGGCTCACCCCTCCACTTT. Translation gives CASSLPGAGSPLHF. The rearrangement links TRBV11-1 to TRBJ1-6; maybe TRBD1 (6 bases). V was pared by 2 bases and J by 10 bases, with 12 bases between. The V gene's germline CDR1 is SGHAT and CDR2 FQDESV (reference sequence). The CDR3 extends over 14 amino acids.